The present TCR beta chain was sequenced within a study of T cells in Graves' hyperthyroidism and ophthalmopathy. Regarding the study as a whole: Onset of ophthalmopathy came a median about 6.5 months after the model predicted it. Most thyroid clonotypes expanded above 0.001 appeared in blood too.

Patients were excluded because of uncontrolled infection, other autoimmune disease, pregnancy or lactation. PBMCs were collected from an approximately 9.3 ml volume of fresh peripheral blood. The germline gives CDR1 SGHDT, CDR2 YYEEEE. CDR3 length: 12 amino acids. V was trimmed by 4 bases and J by 5 bases, leaving 9 bases between them. This clonotype was seen ten or more times. Antigen unknown. TCR beta CDR3 regions were amplified from RNA. During a first-round RT-PCR of the TCR CDR3, the HTBI primer set was used. TCRdb reprocessed the multiplex PCR reads with MiXCR, giving one entry per CDR3 protein. The repertoire holds 730,000 or so distinct CDR3 sequences, with roughly a sixth as singletons.

The sequence was collected from a woman between 45 and 60 years old with Graves' hyperthyroidism that later progressed to Graves' ophthalmopathy. The sample taken for sequencing was blood. The rearrangement joins TRBV5-6 to TRBJ1-1; D remains unclear. CDR3 DNA: TGTGCCAGCAGCCCTAAAGGGACTGAAGCTTTCTTT. This sequence encodes CASSPKGTEAFF.